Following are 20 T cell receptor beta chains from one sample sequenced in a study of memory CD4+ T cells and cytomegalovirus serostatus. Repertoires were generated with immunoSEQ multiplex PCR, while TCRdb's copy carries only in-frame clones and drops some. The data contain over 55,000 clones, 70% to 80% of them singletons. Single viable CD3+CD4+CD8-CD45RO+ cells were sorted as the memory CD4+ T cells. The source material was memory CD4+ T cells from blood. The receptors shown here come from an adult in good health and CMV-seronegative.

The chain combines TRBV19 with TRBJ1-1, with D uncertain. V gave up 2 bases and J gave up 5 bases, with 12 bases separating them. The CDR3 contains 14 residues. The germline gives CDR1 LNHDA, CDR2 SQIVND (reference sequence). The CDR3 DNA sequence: TGTGCCAGTAGTATATCGGGGATCGGGACTGAAGCTTTCTTT. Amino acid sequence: CASSISGIGTEAFF. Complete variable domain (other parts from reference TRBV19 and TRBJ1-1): DGGITQSPKYLFRKEGQNVTLSCEQNLNHDAMYWYRQDPGQGLRLIYYSQIVNDFQKGDIAEGYSVSREKKESFPLTVTSAQKNPTAFYLCASSISGIGTEAFFGQGTRLTVV.

The CDR3 region is CASSFLATDTQYF. DNA for the CDR3: TGCGCCAGCAGCTTTTTAGCCACAGATACGCAGTATTTT. The chain carries TRBV5-1 and TRBJ2-3; D gene uncertain. The germline V and J ends were trimmed by 2 bases and 2 bases, with 6 bases remaining between them. This CDR3 contains 13 residues. Per the germline V gene, CDR1 is SGHRS and CDR2 is YFSETQ.

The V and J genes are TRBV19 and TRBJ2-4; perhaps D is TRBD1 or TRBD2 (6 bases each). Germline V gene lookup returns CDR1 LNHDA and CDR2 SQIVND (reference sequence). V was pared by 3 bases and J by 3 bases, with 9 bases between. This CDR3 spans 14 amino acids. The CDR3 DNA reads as TGTGCCAGTAGTATTGGGGGGCACAAAAACATTCAGTACTTC. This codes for CASSIGGHKNIQYF.

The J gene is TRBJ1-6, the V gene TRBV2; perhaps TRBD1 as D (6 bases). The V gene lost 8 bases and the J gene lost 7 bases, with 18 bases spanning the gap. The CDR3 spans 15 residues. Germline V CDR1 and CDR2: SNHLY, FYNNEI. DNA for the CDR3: TGTGCCAGCTCCTCCGCCAGGGGACGGAATTCACCCCTCCACTTT. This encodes CASSSARGRNSPLHF.

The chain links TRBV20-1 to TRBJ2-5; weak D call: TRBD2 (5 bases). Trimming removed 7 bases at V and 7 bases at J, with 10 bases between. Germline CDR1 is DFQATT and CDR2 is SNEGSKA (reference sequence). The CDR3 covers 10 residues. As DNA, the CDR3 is TGCAGTGTCCCCCGGGGGACCCAGTACTTC. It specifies CSVPRGTQYF.

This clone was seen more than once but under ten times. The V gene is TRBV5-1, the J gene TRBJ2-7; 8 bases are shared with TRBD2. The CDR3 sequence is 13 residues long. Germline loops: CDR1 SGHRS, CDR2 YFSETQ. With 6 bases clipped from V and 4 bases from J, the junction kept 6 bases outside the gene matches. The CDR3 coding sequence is TGCGCCAGCACGAGGGGCGGGAGGTACGAGCAGTACTTC. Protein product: CASTRGGRYEQYF.

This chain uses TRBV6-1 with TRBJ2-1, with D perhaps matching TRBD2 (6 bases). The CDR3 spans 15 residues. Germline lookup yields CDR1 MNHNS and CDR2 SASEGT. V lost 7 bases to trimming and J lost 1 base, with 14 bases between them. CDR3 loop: CASILAVRSYNEQFF. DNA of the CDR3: TGTGCCAGCATACTAGCAGTTCGATCCTACAATGAGCAGTTCTTC.

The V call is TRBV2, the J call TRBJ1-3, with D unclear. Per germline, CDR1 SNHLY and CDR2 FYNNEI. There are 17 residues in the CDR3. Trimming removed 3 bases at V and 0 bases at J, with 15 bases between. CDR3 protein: CASSDPTLGSSGNTIYF. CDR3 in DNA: TGTGCCAGCAGTGATCCGACTTTGGGATCCTCTGGAAACACCATATATTTT.

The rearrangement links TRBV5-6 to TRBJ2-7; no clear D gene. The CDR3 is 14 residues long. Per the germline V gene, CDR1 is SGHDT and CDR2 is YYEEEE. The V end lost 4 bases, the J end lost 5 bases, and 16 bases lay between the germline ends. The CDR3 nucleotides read TGTGCCAGCAGCCATCCGTTGTTGAGAGACGAGCAGTACTTC. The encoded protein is CASSHPLLRDEQYF. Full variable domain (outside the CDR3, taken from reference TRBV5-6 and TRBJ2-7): DAGVTQSPTHLIKTRGQQVTLRCSPKSGHDTVSWYQQALGQGPQFIFQYYEEEERQRGNFPDRFSGHQFPNYSSELNVNALLLGDSALYLCASSHPLLRDEQYFGPGTRLTVT.

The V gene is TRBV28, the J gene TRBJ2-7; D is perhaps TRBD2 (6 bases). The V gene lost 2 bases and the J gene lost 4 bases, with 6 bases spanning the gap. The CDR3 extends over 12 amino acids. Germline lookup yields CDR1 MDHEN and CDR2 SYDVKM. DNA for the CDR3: TGTGCCAGCAGTTTAAGCGGGTACGAGCAGTACTTC. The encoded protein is CASSLSGYEQYF. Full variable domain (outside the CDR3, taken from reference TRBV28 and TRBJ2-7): DVKVTQSSRYLVKRTGEKVFLECVQDMDHENMFWYRQDPGLGLRLIYFSYDVKMKEKGDIPEGYSVSREKKERFSLILESASTNQTSMYLCASSLSGYEQYFGPGTRLTVT.

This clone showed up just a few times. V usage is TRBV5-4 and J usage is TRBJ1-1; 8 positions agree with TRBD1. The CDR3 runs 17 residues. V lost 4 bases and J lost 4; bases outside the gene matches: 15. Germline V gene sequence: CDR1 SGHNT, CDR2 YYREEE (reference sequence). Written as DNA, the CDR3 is TGTGCCAGCAGCGTTGGTGCAGGGGGCGGTTTAGTCACTGAAGCTTTCTTT. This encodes CASSVGAGGGLVTEAFF.

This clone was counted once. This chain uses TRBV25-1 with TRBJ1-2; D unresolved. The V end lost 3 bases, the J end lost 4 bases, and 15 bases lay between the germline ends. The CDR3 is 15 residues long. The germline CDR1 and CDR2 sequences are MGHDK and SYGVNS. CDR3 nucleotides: TGTGCCAGCAGTGACATGTCAGGTACCAGCTATGGCTACACCTTC. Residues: CASSDMSGTSYGYTF.

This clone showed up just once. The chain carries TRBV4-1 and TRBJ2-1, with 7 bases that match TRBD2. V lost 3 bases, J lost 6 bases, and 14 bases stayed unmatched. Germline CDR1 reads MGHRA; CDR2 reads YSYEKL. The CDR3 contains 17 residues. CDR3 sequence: CASSQYSLAGVGNEQFF. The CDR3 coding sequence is TGCGCCAGCAGCCAGTACTCGCTGGCGGGAGTCGGCAATGAGCAGTTCTTC.

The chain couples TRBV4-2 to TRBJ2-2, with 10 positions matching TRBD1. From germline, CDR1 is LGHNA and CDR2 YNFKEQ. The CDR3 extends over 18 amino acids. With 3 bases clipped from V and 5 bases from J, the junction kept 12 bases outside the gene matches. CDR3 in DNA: TGTGCCAGCAGCCAGGCCTCTAACCCGGGACAGGGGACCGGGGAGCTGTTTTTT. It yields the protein CASSQASNPGQGTGELFF.

DNA of the CDR3: TGTGCCAGCAGCTTGCGGGGGGGCCGTGGAGAGACCCAGTACTTC. It is translated as CASSLRGGRGETQYF. This chain links TRBV5-4 with TRBJ2-5, with 8 bases lining up with TRBD2. V was pared by 1 base and J by 4 bases, with 6 bases of the junction left unmatched. The length of the CDR3 is 15 residues. The germline CDR1 and CDR2 sequences are SGHNT and YYREEE (reference sequence).

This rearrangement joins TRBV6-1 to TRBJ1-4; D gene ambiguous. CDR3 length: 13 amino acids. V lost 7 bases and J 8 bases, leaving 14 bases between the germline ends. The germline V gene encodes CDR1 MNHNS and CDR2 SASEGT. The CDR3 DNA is TGTGCCAGCAACCCCCGGTTAAGCGAAAAACTGTTTTTT. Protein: CASNPRLSEKLFF.

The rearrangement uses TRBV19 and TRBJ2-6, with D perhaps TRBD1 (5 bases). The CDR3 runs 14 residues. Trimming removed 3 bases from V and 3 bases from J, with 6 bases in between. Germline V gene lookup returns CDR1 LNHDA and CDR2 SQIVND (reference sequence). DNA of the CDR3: TGTGCCAGTAGTATTCAGGGTGGGGCCAACGTCCTGACTTTC. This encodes CASSIQGGANVLTF.

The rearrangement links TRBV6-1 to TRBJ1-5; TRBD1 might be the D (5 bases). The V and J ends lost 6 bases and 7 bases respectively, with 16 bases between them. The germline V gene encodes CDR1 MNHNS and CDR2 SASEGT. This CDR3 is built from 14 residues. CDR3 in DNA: TGTGCCAGCAGCGAGACCTGGAGGGGCCAGCCCCAGCATTTT. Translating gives CASSETWRGQPQHF.

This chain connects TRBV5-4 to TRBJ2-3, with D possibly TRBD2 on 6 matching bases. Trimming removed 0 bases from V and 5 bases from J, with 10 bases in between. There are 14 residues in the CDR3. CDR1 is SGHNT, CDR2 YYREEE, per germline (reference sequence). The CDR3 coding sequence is TGTGCCAGCAGCTTGGAGACTAGATTAGATACGCAGTATTTT. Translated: CASSLETRLDTQYF.

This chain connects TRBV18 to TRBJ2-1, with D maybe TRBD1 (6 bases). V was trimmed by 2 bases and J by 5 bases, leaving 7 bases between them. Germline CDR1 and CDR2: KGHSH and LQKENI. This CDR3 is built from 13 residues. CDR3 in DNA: TGTGCCAGCTCACCAGGACAGCACAATGAGCAGTTCTTC. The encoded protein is CASSPGQHNEQFF.